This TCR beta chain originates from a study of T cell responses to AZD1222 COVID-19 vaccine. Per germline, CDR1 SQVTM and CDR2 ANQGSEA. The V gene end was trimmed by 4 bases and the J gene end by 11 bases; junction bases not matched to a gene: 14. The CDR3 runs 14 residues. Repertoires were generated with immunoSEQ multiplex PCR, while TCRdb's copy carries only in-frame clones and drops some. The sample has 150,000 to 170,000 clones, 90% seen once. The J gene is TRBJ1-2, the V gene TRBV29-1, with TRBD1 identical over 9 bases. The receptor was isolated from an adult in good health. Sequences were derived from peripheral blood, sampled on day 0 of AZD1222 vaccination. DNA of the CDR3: TGCAGCGTTGGATCTGGGGGGACAGGGAGTGGGTACACCTTC. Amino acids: CSVGSGGTGSGYTF.